The present T cell receptor beta chain was sequenced within a study of T cell responses to AZD1222 COVID-19 vaccine. Study observations and caveats: Increased Spike-specific TCR breadth and depth were observed after two AZD1222 doses. Among vaccine-associated CD4 TCRs, coverage spanned spike, with dominance at 160-218 and 743-854.

In its sample, this clone was seen a few times. The antigen is unknown. CDR3 size: 15 residues. Germline V gene lookup returns CDR1 LGHDT and CDR2 YNNKEL (reference sequence). V shed 1 base and J 6 bases; nucleotides not matched to a gene: 7. Profiling relied on immunoSEQ multiplex PCR, and the TCRdb table lists in-frame clones only, not all of them. The repertoire holds 95,000 to 150,000 clones, with 89% as singletons. The clonotype comes from an adult in good health. The chain links TRBV3-1 (or the pseudogene TRBV3-2) to TRBJ2-7; 9 bases fit TRBD1. This material consisted of peripheral blood, taken on day 0 of AZD1222 vaccination. CDR3 sequence reads: CASSQGVDRGREQYF. CDR3 sequence (DNA): TGTGCCAGCAGCCAAGGTGTGGACAGGGGTCGCGAGCAGTACTTC.